This T cell receptor beta chain was retrieved from a study of blood T cell repertoires in COVID-19. Overall study: Samples came from the United States, Italy and Spain, spanning acute and convalescent COVID-19. PBMCs, B-cell-depleted T cells, or T cells were the source of the cDNA or gDNA that made up the material.

With 10 bases removed from V and 2 bases from J, the gap between germline ends came to 14 bases. Germline V gene sequence: CDR1 SEHNR, CDR2 FQNEAQ (reference sequence). The CDR3 is made up of 14 amino acids. In the source study's methods: Amplification of reference gene primers provided the estimated nucleated cell counts. TCRdb's copy holds only in-frame clones and misses some; the assay was immunoSEQ multiplex PCR. The V and J calls and clone size are taken from that table; D and trimming were inferred from the DNA. The sample lists fewer than 250,000 clones, roughly 80% occurring once. Specimen: peripheral blood. The chain carries TRBV7-9 and TRBJ1-4; D remains ambiguous. This TCR was sampled from a man aged 55 to 69 with acute or convalescent COVID-19. CDR3 protein: CATSRVSTNEKLFF. The CDR3 DNA sequence: TGTGCCACGTCTCGGGTCTCCACTAATGAAAAACTGTTTTTT. Combining the CDR3 with reference TRBV7-9 and TRBJ1-4 gives the whole variable domain DTGVSQNPRHKITKRGQNVTFRCDPISEHNRLYWYRQTLGQGPEFLTYFQNEAQLEKSRLLSDRFSAERPKGSFSTLEIQRTEQGDSAMYLCATSRVSTNEKLFFGSGTQLSVL.